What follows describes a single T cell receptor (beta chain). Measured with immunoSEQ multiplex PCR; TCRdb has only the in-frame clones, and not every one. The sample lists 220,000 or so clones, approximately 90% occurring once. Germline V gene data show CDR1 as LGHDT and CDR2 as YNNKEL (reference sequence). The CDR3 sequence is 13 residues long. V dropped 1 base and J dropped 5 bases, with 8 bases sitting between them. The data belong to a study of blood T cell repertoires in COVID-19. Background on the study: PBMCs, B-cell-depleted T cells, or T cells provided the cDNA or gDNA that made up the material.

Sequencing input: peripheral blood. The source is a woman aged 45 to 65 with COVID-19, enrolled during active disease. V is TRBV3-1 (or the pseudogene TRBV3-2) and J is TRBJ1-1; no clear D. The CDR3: CASSQVRRTEAFF. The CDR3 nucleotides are TGTGCCAGCAGCCAAGTACGGAGGACTGAAGCTTTCTTT.